The clone carrying this T cell receptor (beta chain) was seen a handful of times. This record belongs to a study of T cell changes during pregnancy in multiple sclerosis. CDR3 length: 20 residues. The V gene's germline CDR1 is MGHRA and CDR2 YSYEKL. The J segment lost 4 bases and the V segment lost 4 bases, leaving 19 bases of the junction unmatched. Assay: immunoSEQ multiplex PCR; the TCRdb copy retains only in-frame clones and omits some. The sample comprises tens of thousands of clones, over 80% of which are singletons, and roughly 0.89% rests with the top ten. Sequences were derived from peripheral blood, sampled in the first trimester of pregnancy. The chain recombines TRBV4-1 with TRBJ2-3, with 11 nucleotides matching TRBD2. The clonotype was recovered from a female donor in good health, enrolled as a control in a pregnancy study. The CDR3 coding sequence is TGCGCCAGCAGCCGATCGGTCCATTTAATAGCGGGGGGGCTGTCAGATACGCAGTATTTT. This sequence encodes CASSRSVHLIAGGLSDTQYF.